Listed here are 13 T cell receptor beta chains from one sample, sequenced in a study of T cells in Graves' hyperthyroidism and ophthalmopathy. What was amplified from RNA transcripts were TCR beta CDR3 regions. TCR CDR3 regions were first amplified by RT-PCR with HTBI primers. TCRdb reanalysed the multiplex PCR reads using MiXCR and keeps one entry per CDR3 protein. Among some 620,000 distinct CDR3 sequences listed, 15% to 20% were seen once. Sequenced: blood. Receptors originate from a woman aged 25 to 39 with Graves' hyperthyroidism.

This clonotype was seen ten or more times. V gene TRBV2 combines with J gene TRBJ2-5, with 16 bases identical to TRBD2. Germline lookup yields CDR1 SNHLY and CDR2 FYNNEI. Unmatched junction bases numbered 5, after V lost 6 bases and J lost 1 base. The CDR3 has 17 amino acids. CDR3: CASRGLAGGPLQETQYF. In DNA form, the CDR3 reads TGTGCCAGCAGGGGACTAGCGGGAGGGCCTCTCCAAGAGACCCAGTACTTC. Full variable domain (outside the CDR3, taken from reference TRBV2 and TRBJ2-5): EPEVTQTPSHQVTQMGQEVILRCVPISNHLYFYWYRQILGQKVEFLVSFYNNEISEKSEIFDDQFSVERPDGSNFTLKIRSTKLEDSAMYFCASRGLAGGPLQETQYFGPGTRLLVL.

This clonotype was seen a handful of times. This chain uses TRBV15 with TRBJ2-2; the D gene is possibly TRBD1 (6 bases). Germline V gene sequence: CDR1 LNHNV, CDR2 YYDKDF (reference sequence). V dropped 0 bases and J dropped 8 bases, with 10 bases sitting between them. There are 14 residues in the CDR3. CDR3 nucleotide sequence: TGTGCCACCAGCAGAGATTTAAGGGGGGGGGAGCTGTTTTTT. This sequence encodes CATSRDLRGGELFF.

This clonotype appeared many times. The rearrangement uses TRBV13 and TRBJ2-5; TRBD2 is a possible D gene (6 bases). This CDR3 region has 15 residues. Germline CDR1 and CDR2: PRHDT and FYEKMQ (reference sequence). Trimming pared 5 bases from V and 4 bases from J, leaving 17 bases between. CDR3 nucleotide sequence: TGTGCCAGCAGCCGACCCCGGGGAGGAGGAGAGACCCAGTACTTC. Encoded protein: CASSRPRGGGETQYF.

This rearrangement joins TRBV2 to TRBJ1-2; no definite D call. The CDR3 is 16 amino acids. V lost 3 bases and J 3 bases, leaving 17 bases between the germline ends. Germline CDR1 and CDR2: SNHLY and FYNNEI. The CDR3 spells CASSELSIPGDYGYTF. The CDR3 region has the DNA TGTGCCAGCAGTGAGCTATCGATCCCCGGGGACTATGGCTACACCTTC.

This clonotype has at least ten counts. This rearrangement joins TRBV2 to TRBJ2-5; TRBD2 matches 10 bases. Germline CDR1 is SNHLY and CDR2 is FYNNEI. Losses at the gene ends were 3 bases for V and 4 bases for J; bases not matched to a gene: 8. The CDR3 runs to 16 residues. This CDR3 reads CASSDRSGRARETQYF. CDR3 nucleotides: TGTGCCAGCAGTGACCGAAGCGGGAGGGCCCGAGAGACCCAGTACTTC. Complete variable domain (other parts from reference TRBV2 and TRBJ2-5): EPEVTQTPSHQVTQMGQEVILRCVPISNHLYFYWYRQILGQKVEFLVSFYNNEISEKSEIFDDQFSVERPDGSNFTLKIRSTKLEDSAMYFCASSDRSGRARETQYFGPGTRLLVL.

This clonotype was seen ten or more times. The chain uses TRBV2 and TRBJ2-7; 10 bases line up with TRBD1. V gave up 3 bases and J gave up 5 bases; unmatched junction bases: 10. Germline values: CDR1 SNHLY, CDR2 FYNNEI. The CDR3 length is 16 residues. The chain's CDR3 is CASSDFRDRGPDEQYF. The CDR3 bases are TGTGCCAGCAGTGACTTCAGGGACAGGGGTCCTGACGAGCAGTACTTC.

Points on this clonotype: A read error may account for a junction end that differs from germline. The rearrangement uses TRBV9 and TRBJ2-6, with D possibly called TRBD1 or TRBD2 (5 bases each). The CDR3 is 13 residues long. Germline CDR1 is SGDLS and CDR2 is YYNGEE. CDR3 sequence reads: CASSVAGLGDLAF. The DNA of the CDR3 is TGTGCCAGCAGCGTAGCCGGGTTGGGGGATCTCGCTTTC.

This clonotype was counted ten times or more. This rearrangement joins TRBV27 to TRBJ2-4; 7 bases are a match to TRBD1. Trimming cost V 5 bases and J 8 bases; bases outside gene matches: 9. Germline V gene lookup returns CDR1 MNHEY and CDR2 SMNVEV (reference sequence). This CDR3 has 14 residues. The CDR3 spells CASSPHDRADIQYF. Written as DNA, the CDR3 is TGTGCCAGCAGTCCCCATGACAGGGCGGACATTCAGTACTTC.

This clonotype was recorded many times. V is TRBV12-3 or TRBV12-4 and J is TRBJ1-6; D is perhaps TRBD1 (5 bases). This CDR3 spans 16 amino acids. Deletions cut 5 bases from V and 10 bases from J, with 21 bases between. In DNA form, the CDR3 reads TGTGCCAGCAGTCGCTCAGGGATTCGTCTGGGATCACCCCTCCACTTT. This sequence encodes CASSRSGIRLGSPLHF.

This clonotype showed up many times. The V and J genes are TRBV3-1 and TRBJ2-5; D gene unclear. Trimming stripped 6 bases from V and 5 bases from J, with 19 bases between. From germline, CDR1 is LGHDT and CDR2 YNNKEL (reference sequence). The CDR3 spans 15 residues. The DNA of the CDR3 is TGTGCCAGCAGGCCCCTTCCGCCGTCCGGCGAGACCCAGTACTTC. Its protein is CASRPLPPSGETQYF.

There are many counts of this clonotype. V gene TRBV18 combines with J gene TRBJ2-1; no reliable D call. There are 14 residues in the CDR3. CDR1 and CDR2 from the germline V gene are KGHSH and LQKENI. The ends were cut back, 3 bases at V and 8 bases at J, with 14 bases in the middle. The CDR3 protein is CASSPLSLVDEQFF. CDR3 nucleotides: TGTGCCAGCTCACCGTTGAGTCTAGTGGATGAGCAGTTCTTC. Based on the CDR3 plus reference TRBV18 and TRBJ2-1, the full variable domain is NAGVMQNPRHLVRRRGQEARLRCSPMKGHSHVYWYRQLPEEGLKFMVYLQKENIIDESGMPKERFSAEFPKEGPSILRIQQVVRGDSAAYFCASSPLSLVDEQFFGPGTRLTVL.

This clonotype was observed at least ten times. The J gene is TRBJ1-2, the V gene TRBV28, with a weak D call TRBD1 (5 bases). CDR3 length equals 15 residues. Per the germline V gene, CDR1 is MDHEN and CDR2 is SYDVKM. V gave up 2 bases and J gave up 5 bases, with 15 bases separating them. CDR3 nucleotide sequence: TGTGCCAGCAGTTTAAGAGTGGGGGGTACTTATGGCTACACCTTC. It specifies CASSLRVGGTYGYTF.

This clonotype was seen a single time. The J gene is TRBJ2-1, the V gene TRBV5-6, with a weak D call TRBD2 (5 bases). The CDR3 runs to 12 residues. Deletions cut 4 bases from V and 10 bases from J, with 12 bases between. Germline values: CDR1 SGHDT, CDR2 YYEEEE. CDR3 sequence reads: CASSLGSAEQFF. The CDR3 region has the DNA TGTGCCAGCAGCCTAGGGAGTGCAGAGCAGTTCTTC.